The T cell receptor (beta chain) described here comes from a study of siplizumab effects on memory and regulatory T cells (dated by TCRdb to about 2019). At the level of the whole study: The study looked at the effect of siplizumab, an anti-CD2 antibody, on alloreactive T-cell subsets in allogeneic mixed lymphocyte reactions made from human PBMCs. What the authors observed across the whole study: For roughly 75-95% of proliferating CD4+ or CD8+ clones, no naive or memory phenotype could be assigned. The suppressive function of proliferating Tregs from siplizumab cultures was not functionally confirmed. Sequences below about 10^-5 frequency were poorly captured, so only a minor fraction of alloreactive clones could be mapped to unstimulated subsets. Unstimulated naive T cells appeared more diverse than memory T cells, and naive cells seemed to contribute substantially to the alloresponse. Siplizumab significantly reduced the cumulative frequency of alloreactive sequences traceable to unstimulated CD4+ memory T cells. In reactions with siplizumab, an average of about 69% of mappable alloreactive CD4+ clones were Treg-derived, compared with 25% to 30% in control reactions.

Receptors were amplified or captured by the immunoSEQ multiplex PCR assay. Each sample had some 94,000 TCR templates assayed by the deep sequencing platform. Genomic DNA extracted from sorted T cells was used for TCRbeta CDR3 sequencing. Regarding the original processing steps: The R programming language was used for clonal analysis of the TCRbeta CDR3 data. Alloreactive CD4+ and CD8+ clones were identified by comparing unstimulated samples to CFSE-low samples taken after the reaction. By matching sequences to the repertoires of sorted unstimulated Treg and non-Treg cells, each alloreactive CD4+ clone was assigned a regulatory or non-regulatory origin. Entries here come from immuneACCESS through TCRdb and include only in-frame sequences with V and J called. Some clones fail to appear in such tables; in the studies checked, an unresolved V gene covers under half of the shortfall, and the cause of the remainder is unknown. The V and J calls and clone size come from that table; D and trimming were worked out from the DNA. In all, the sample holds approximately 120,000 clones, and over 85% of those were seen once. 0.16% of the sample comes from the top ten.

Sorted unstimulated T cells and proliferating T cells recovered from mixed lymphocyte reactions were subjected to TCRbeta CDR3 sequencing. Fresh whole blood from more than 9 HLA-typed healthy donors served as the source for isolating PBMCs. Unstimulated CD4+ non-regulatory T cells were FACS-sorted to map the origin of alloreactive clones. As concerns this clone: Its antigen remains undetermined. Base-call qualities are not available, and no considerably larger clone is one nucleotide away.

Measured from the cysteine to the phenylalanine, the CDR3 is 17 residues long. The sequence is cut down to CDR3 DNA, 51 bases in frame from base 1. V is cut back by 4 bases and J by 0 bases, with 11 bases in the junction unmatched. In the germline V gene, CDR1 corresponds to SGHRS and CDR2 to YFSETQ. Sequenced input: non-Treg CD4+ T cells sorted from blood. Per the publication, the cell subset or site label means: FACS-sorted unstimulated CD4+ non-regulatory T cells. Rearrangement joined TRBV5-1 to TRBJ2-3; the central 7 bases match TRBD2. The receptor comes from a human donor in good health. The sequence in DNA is TGCGCCAGCAGCCAACGGGGGGAGCCAACCAGCACAGATACGCAGTATTTT. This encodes CASSQRGEPTSTDTQYF.